This entry lists 29 T cell receptor beta chains sequenced from one sample in a study of cytomegalovirus exposure and HLA in healthy donors. Method: immunoSEQ multiplex PCR; TCRdb's copy keeps in-frame clones and lacks some. The sample carries fewer than 150,000 clones, around nine tenths recorded once. Sample: PBMCs. These receptors were taken from a young man in good health and CMV-seropositive.

The chain is built from TRBV27 and TRBJ1-4; 7 bases line up with TRBD1. Germline loops: CDR1 MNHEY, CDR2 SMNVEV (reference sequence). With 5 bases clipped from V and 7 bases from J, the junction kept 13 bases outside the gene matches. This CDR3 has 16 amino acids. CDR3 bases: TGTGCCAGCAGTCCTACCGGGACAGCCGGAAGTGAAAAACTGTTTTTT. This sequence encodes CASSPTGTAGSEKLFF.

This chain connects TRBV6-1 to TRBJ1-4; 7 nucleotides align to TRBD1. V trimming: 4 bases; J trimming: 8 bases; junction bases outside the gene matches: 7. Germline V CDR1 and CDR2: MNHNS, SASEGT. There are 14 residues in the CDR3. This CDR3 reads CASSVGTGVEKLFF. CDR3 in DNA: TGTGCCAGCAGTGTAGGTACAGGGGTCGAAAAACTGTTTTTT.

The genes are TRBV30 and TRBJ1-4; D is unclear. The CDR3 runs 15 residues. CDR1 and CDR2 from the germline V gene are GTSNPN and SVGIG (reference sequence). V was shortened by 1 base and J by 0 bases, with 9 bases between the two germline ends. The CDR3 nucleotides read TGTGCCTGGAGTGAGGGAGGCTCAACTAATGAAAAACTGTTTTTT. It specifies CAWSEGGSTNEKLFF.

This chain joins TRBV5-1 and TRBJ1-4, with TRBD1 matching 8 bases. The trim removed 2 bases at V and 7 bases at J, leaving 10 bases unmatched. Germline values: CDR1 SGHRS, CDR2 YFSETQ. This CDR3 is built from 16 residues. The CDR3 DNA reads as TGCGCCAGCAGCTTCCTAGCAGGGGGCGCGGGTGAAAAACTGTTTTTT. It translates to CASSFLAGGAGEKLFF. Full variable domain (missing parts from reference TRBV5-1 and TRBJ1-4): KAGVTQTPRYLIKTRGQQVTLSCSPISGHRSVSWYQQTPGQGLQFLFEYFSETQRNKGNFPGRFSGRQFSNSRSEMNVSTLELGDSALYLCASSFLAGGAGEKLFFGSGTQLSVL.

The V gene is TRBV29-1, the J gene TRBJ2-7, with D maybe TRBD2 (5 bases). The CDR3 extends over 12 amino acids. Trimming cost V 3 bases and J 5 bases, with 11 bases left between them. Germline CDR1 and CDR2: SQVTM and ANQGSEA. CDR3 sequence: CSVDPGSDEQYF. Here the CDR3 DNA reads TGCAGCGTTGATCCGGGATCGGACGAGCAGTACTTC.

J is TRBJ2-6 and V is TRBV7-9; the D gene is possibly TRBD2 (6 bases). CDR3 length: 15 amino acids. Germline CDR1 SEHNR, CDR2 FQNEAQ (reference sequence). V lost 5 bases to trimming and J lost 4 bases, with 12 bases between them. The CDR3 DNA is TGTGCCAGCAGCCCGTCTAGCGTAGGGGCCAACGTCCTGACTTTC. It translates to CASSPSSVGANVLTF.

DNA of the CDR3: TGTGCCAGCAGCTTACTAATATTAGGGCGGGAGAGTCACGAGCAGTACTTC. It yields the protein CASSLLILGRESHEQYF. The gene calls are TRBV7-2 and TRBJ2-7, with 7 bases that match TRBD2. Germline CDR1 SGHTA, CDR2 FQGNSA. This CDR3 is 17 amino acids long. The V and J ends lost 2 bases and 5 bases, in that order; junction bases with no gene match: 15.

The chain uses TRBV5-6 and TRBJ2-7; 10 bases are shared with TRBD2. The CDR3 is made up of 16 amino acids. Germline-derived CDR1 and CDR2 are SGHDT and YYEEEE. V lost 6 bases and J lost 3; bases outside the gene matches: 12. The DNA of the CDR3 is TGTGCCAGCACCGGGAACAAGCGGGAGGGCCTCTACGAGCAGTACTTC. Its protein product is CASTGNKREGLYEQYF.

The rearrangement links TRBV19 to TRBJ2-5, with D maybe TRBD1 (6 bases). The CDR3 contains 12 residues. With 11 bases removed from V and 1 base from J, the gap between germline ends came to 11 bases. The germline CDR1 and CDR2 sequences are LNHDA and SQIVND (reference sequence). The CDR3 protein is CADRLIQETQYF. In DNA, the CDR3 is TGTGCCGACAGGTTAATCCAAGAGACCCAGTACTTC.

The chain recombines TRBV2 with TRBJ1-1, with 9 positions matching TRBD1. V lost 6 bases and J lost 0; bases outside the gene matches: 5. Germline V gene lookup returns CDR1 SNHLY and CDR2 FYNNEI. The CDR3 spans 15 residues. CDR3 DNA sequence: TGTGCCAGCAGACCTGACAGGGGGATGAACACTGAAGCTTTCTTT. Translated, it gives CASRPDRGMNTEAFF.

The chain is built from TRBV29-1 and TRBJ2-7, with D perhaps matching TRBD2 (6 bases). CDR1 is SQVTM, CDR2 ANQGSEA, per germline. V gave up 6 bases and J gave up 5 bases, with 20 bases separating them. The CDR3 is 14 residues long. CDR3 in DNA: TGCAGCGTGGGAGCGGGCTTAGTACGTGACGAGCAGTACTTC. Translating gives CSVGAGLVRDEQYF.

The chain uses TRBV5-1 and TRBJ1-6; unclear D gene. Trimming removed 0 bases at V and 10 bases at J, with 8 bases between. The CDR3 is 13 residues long. Germline assignment: CDR1 SGHRS and CDR2 YFSETQ. The CDR3 spells CASSLGERSPLHF. CDR3 coding DNA: TGCGCCAGCAGCTTGGGCGAGAGATCACCCCTCCACTTT.

This clone was seen only a few times. The rearrangement joins TRBV29-1 to TRBJ1-2; weak D call: TRBD1 (6 bases). V dropped 8 bases and J dropped 4 bases, with 17 bases sitting between them. This CDR3 comprises 13 residues. CDR1 and CDR2 (germline): SQVTM, ANQGSEA. In DNA form, the CDR3 reads TGCAGCACCCCCCGGACAGCGGCCTATGGCTACACCTTC. Amino acid sequence: CSTPRTAAYGYTF.

V gene TRBV18 combines with J gene TRBJ2-7, with 8 bases aligning to TRBD2. This CDR3 region has 14 residues. Germline V gene data show CDR1 as KGHSH and CDR2 as LQKENI. V shed 3 bases and J 2 bases; nucleotides not matched to a gene: 3. This chain's CDR3 is CASSPRGLAYEQYF. CDR3 nucleotides: TGTGCCAGCTCACCCCGGGGACTAGCCTACGAGCAGTACTTC.

The V and J genes are TRBV5-6 and TRBJ2-7; 7 nucleotides line up with TRBD1. V shed 5 bases and J 3 bases; nucleotides not matched to a gene: 8. Germline V gene data show CDR1 as SGHDT and CDR2 as YYEEEE. This CDR3 is 14 amino acids long. This CDR3 reads CASRTGQVNYEQYF. Written as DNA, the CDR3 is TGTGCCAGCAGGACTGGACAGGTAAACTACGAGCAGTACTTC.

This sequence joins TRBV14 and TRBJ2-5, with TRBD1 matching over 8 bases. Germline lookup yields CDR1 SGHDN and CDR2 FVKESK. The V segment lost 6 bases and the J segment 1 base; nucleotides outside the gene matches: 4. The CDR3 loop spans 14 amino acids. The CDR3 is CASRITGGQETQYF. As DNA, the CDR3 is TGTGCCAGCAGAATAACAGGGGGCCAAGAGACCCAGTACTTC.

The genes are TRBV16 and TRBJ2-7; D unresolved. CDR3 length: 16 amino acids. The germline V gene has CDR1 KGHSY and CDR2 FQNENV. V shed 4 bases and J shed 6 bases, with 22 bases lying between them. CDR3 sequence (DNA): TGTGCCAGCAGCCCCTCCTCACAGACCAGTAATTTCGAGCAGTACTTC. Translating it yields CASSPSSQTSNFEQYF. Full variable domain (missing parts from reference TRBV16 and TRBJ2-7): GEEVAQTPKHLVRGEGQKAKLYCAPIKGHSYVFWYQQVLKNEFKFLISFQNENVFDETGMPKERFSAKCLPNSPCSLEIQATKLEDSAVYFCASSPSSQTSNFEQYFGPGTRLTVT.

The chain couples TRBV6-6 to TRBJ2-3; TRBD1 is a possible D gene (6 bases). CDR1 and CDR2 (germline): MNHNY, SVGAGI (reference sequence). With 6 bases removed from V and 8 bases from J, the gap between germline ends came to 9 bases. This CDR3 is built from 11 residues. The CDR3 reads CASRQGGTQYF. CDR3 DNA: TGTGCCAGCAGACAGGGTGGTACGCAGTATTTT.

The rearrangement links TRBV7-6 to TRBJ2-1, with TRBD1 matching over 7 bases. Trimming at V came to 1 base and at J to 9 bases, leaving 3 bases not matched to a gene. This CDR3 comprises 13 residues. Germline CDR1 is SGHVS and CDR2 is FNYEAQ. The CDR3 is CASSLEGGSEQFF. For the CDR3, the DNA is TGTGCCAGCAGCTTAGAAGGGGGCAGTGAGCAGTTCTTC.

CDR3 bases: TGTGCCAGCATTACGAGCGCGGGAGAAGGGGAGACCCAGTACTTC. Encoded protein: CASITSAGEGETQYF. This sequence joins TRBV2 and TRBJ2-5; 7 bases agree with TRBD2. The CDR3 is made up of 15 amino acids. After removal of 7 bases from V and 5 bases from J, the junction contained 13 bases not matched to a gene. The germline V gene encodes CDR1 SNHLY and CDR2 FYNNEI.

This chain links TRBV5-1 with TRBJ2-1, with no clear D. This CDR3 comprises 15 residues. Trimming pared 1 base from V and 3 bases from J, leaving 11 bases between. CDR1 is SGHRS and CDR2 is YFSETQ in the germline V gene. CDR3 protein: CASSLNWPSYNEQFF. The CDR3 region has the DNA TGCGCCAGCAGCTTGAACTGGCCTAGCTACAATGAGCAGTTCTTC.

V usage is TRBV19 and J usage is TRBJ2-1, with 9 positions matching TRBD2. This CDR3 is 12 amino acids long. V was clipped by 4 bases and J by 9 bases; unmatched bases: 1. Germline CDR1 LNHDA, CDR2 SQIVND (reference sequence). The CDR3 loop reads CASSSGRGEQFF. CDR3 in DNA: TGTGCCAGTAGTAGCGGGAGGGGTGAGCAGTTCTTC. The whole variable domain, remainder taken from reference TRBV19 and TRBJ2-1, is DGGITQSPKYLFRKEGQNVTLSCEQNLNHDAMYWYRQDPGQGLRLIYYSQIVNDFQKGDIAEGYSVSREKKESFPLTVTSAQKNPTAFYLCASSSGRGEQFFGPGTRLTVL.

A note on this clone: The junction departs from germline at one end; a sequencing error may be responsible. This chain joins TRBV5-5 and TRBJ1-2; D ambiguous. Per the germline V gene, CDR1 is SGHKS and CDR2 is YYEKEE (reference sequence). This CDR3 region has 15 residues. The DNA for the CDR3 is TGTGCCAGCAGCTTGGCCGCAGAGTCTAACTATGGCCACACCTTC. It is translated as CASSLAAESNYGHTF.

J is TRBJ1-5 and V is TRBV7-9, with D tentatively TRBD1 (6 bases). The CDR3 runs 11 residues. Trimming took 4 bases from V and 10 from J, leaving 8 bases between them. Germline V gene data show CDR1 as SEHNR and CDR2 as FQNEAQ (reference sequence). The CDR3, as DNA: TGTGCCAGCAGCTCACAGGGACCCCAGCATTTT. Translation gives CASSSQGPQHF.

CDR3 sequence: CASSLVRGKNTEAFF. CDR3 sequence (DNA): TGTGCCAGCAGCTTGGTTAGGGGCAAAAACACTGAAGCTTTCTTT. The chain combines TRBV5-4 with TRBJ1-1, with D perhaps TRBD1 (5 bases). The CDR3 contains 15 residues. The germline V and J ends were trimmed by 0 bases and 2 bases, with 11 bases remaining between them. CDR1 and CDR2 (germline): SGHNT, YYREEE (reference sequence).

V usage is TRBV5-1 and J usage is TRBJ2-1; a possible D gene is TRBD2 (5 bases). The CDR3 sequence is 15 residues long. The V gene's germline CDR1 is SGHRS and CDR2 YFSETQ. The germline V and J ends were trimmed by 0 bases and 1 base, with 8 bases remaining between them. Here the CDR3 reads CASSLDSGSYNEQFF. Here the CDR3 DNA reads TGCGCCAGCAGCTTGGACAGCGGTTCCTACAATGAGCAGTTCTTC.

The genes are TRBV5-1 and TRBJ1-2; possibly TRBD1 for D (5 bases). The germline gives CDR1 SGHRS, CDR2 YFSETQ. The CDR3 runs to 13 residues. Trimming left V 2 bases short and J 4 bases short, with 9 bases between. CDR3 sequence reads: CASSLQASYGYTF. The CDR3, as DNA: TGCGCCAGCAGCTTACAGGCTAGCTATGGCTACACCTTC.

The CDR3 loop is CASSPGPILQGRSYEQYF. CDR3 nucleotides: TGCGCCAGCAGCCCAGGACCGATACTACAGGGACGCTCCTACGAGCAGTACTTC. This chain joins TRBV4-1 and TRBJ2-7; possible D gene TRBD1, 6 bases. Trimming removed 4 bases from V and 0 bases from J, with 22 bases in between. This CDR3 has 18 amino acids. Germline V lookup: CDR1 MGHRA, CDR2 YSYEKL.

This clone was detected a few times. The CDR3 nucleotides read TGTGCCAGCAGCTTTGGGGCCCTAGCGGGTCGCGGGGAGCAGTACTTC. Its translation: CASSFGALAGRGEQYF. The gene calls are TRBV13 and TRBJ2-7, with 8 nucleotides matching TRBD2. This CDR3 region has 16 residues. Germline V gene sequence: CDR1 PRHDT, CDR2 FYEKMQ (reference sequence). V dropped 3 bases and J dropped 7; count of bases not matched to a gene: 14.